What follows are 21 T cell receptor beta chains derived from one specimen sequenced in a study of beta chain features in type 1 diabetes. General study points: Moderately but significantly shorter TCRB CDR3s were found in Type 1 diabetes patients in all four CD4+ subsets.

The isolated RNA, all of it, was reverse transcribed, so expressed TCRB transcripts were what got sequenced. The assay was immunoSEQ multiplex PCR, and TCRdb's table has in-frame clones only and misses some. The sample holds approximately 58,000 clones, about 60% seen once. No antigen is known for these receptors. Sequencing was carried out using stem cell memory CD4+ T cells from blood. Every receptor here comes from a woman in her 30s with type 1 diabetes.

CDR3 amino acids: CASSYYRDGYEQYF. CDR3 in DNA: TGTGCCAGCAGTTATTACAGGGACGGCTACGAGCAGTACTTC. The chain employs TRBV6-5 and TRBJ2-7; D is possibly TRBD1 (6 bases). The CDR3 spans 14 residues. The germline gives CDR1 MNHEY, CDR2 SVGAGI. V was cut by 3 bases and J by 3 bases, with 12 bases left in between.

This clone came up once. The rearrangement joins TRBV6-5 to TRBJ2-5; 7 bases agree with TRBD1. The CDR3 spans 14 residues. CDR1 MNHEY and CDR2 SVGAGI come from the germline V gene. V was clipped by 2 bases and J by 4 bases; unmatched bases: 4. The CDR3 loop is CASSYGDRAETQYF. The CDR3 DNA reads TGTGCCAGCAGTTACGGAGACAGGGCAGAGACCCAGTACTTC.

The chain joins TRBV6-5 to TRBJ2-5, with 9 bases fitting TRBD1. The DNA end is more similar to TRBJ2-7, so the J call may be wrong. The CDR3 runs to 13 residues. From germline, CDR1 is MNHEY and CDR2 SVGAGI. This CDR3 reads CASSRDRDYEQYF. The CDR3 nucleotides read TGTGCCAGCTCGAGGGACAGGGACTACGAGCAGTACTTC.

This clone has only a few counts. This chain connects TRBV19 to TRBJ2-5; D is ambiguous. Germline V gene data show CDR1 as LNHDA and CDR2 as SQIVND (reference sequence). The V and J ends lost 5 bases and 4 bases respectively, with 5 bases between them. The CDR3 spans 11 residues. CDR3 sequence (DNA): TGTGCCAGTAGTGGGCGAGAGACCCAGTACTTC. This encodes CASSGRETQYF.

This rearrangement joins TRBV29-1 to TRBJ1-4, with D possibly TRBD1 on 6 matching bases. The CDR3 contains 14 residues. V lost 7 bases and J lost 8, with 20 bases in between. The germline CDR1 and CDR2 sequences are SQVTM and ANQGSEA. CDR3: CSGSDSQKGEKLFF. CDR3 bases: TGCAGCGGTTCGGACAGTCAGAAGGGGGAAAAACTGTTTTTT.

V gene TRBV10-3 combines with J gene TRBJ2-2, with D tentatively TRBD1 (6 bases). The germline V and J ends were trimmed by 8 bases and 2 bases, with 12 bases remaining between them. CDR1 and CDR2 from the germline V gene are ENHRY and SYGVKD. The CDR3 has 14 amino acids. The CDR3 protein is CAISEGDNTGELFF. CDR3 sequence (DNA): TGTGCCATCTCTGAGGGGGACAACACCGGGGAGCTGTTTTTT.

The J gene is TRBJ2-3, the V gene TRBV28; possibly TRBD2 for D (6 bases). This CDR3 contains 13 residues. V was clipped by 6 bases and J by 7 bases, with 14 bases between them. Germline V gives CDR1 MDHEN, CDR2 SYDVKM. The CDR3 region is CASSPGLRNTQYF. The CDR3 DNA reads as TGTGCCAGCAGCCCGGGACTTCGAAATACGCAGTATTTT.

This rearrangement joins TRBV7-9 to TRBJ2-1, with 14 bases lining up with TRBD2. This CDR3 region has 15 residues. V trimming: 3 bases; J trimming: 5 bases; junction bases outside the gene matches: 0. Germline assignment: CDR1 SEHNR and CDR2 FQNEAQ (reference sequence). CDR3 DNA sequence: TGTGCCAGCAGCTTGGGACTAGCGGGAGACAATGAGCAGTTCTTC. Residues: CASSLGLAGDNEQFF. Full variable domain (remainder filled in from reference TRBV7-9 and TRBJ2-1): DTGVSQNPRHKITKRGQNVTFRCDPISEHNRLYWYRQTLGQGPEFLTYFQNEAQLEKSRLLSDRFSAERPKGSFSTLEIQRTEQGDSAMYLCASSLGLAGDNEQFFGPGTRLTVL.

The chain carries TRBV9 and TRBJ1-3; D ambiguous. The germline V gene has CDR1 SGDLS and CDR2 YYNGEE. The CDR3 is 16 amino acids. V dropped 4 bases and J dropped 2 bases, with 16 bases sitting between them. This chain's CDR3 is CASSPKRGSAGNTIYF. The CDR3 DNA sequence: TGTGCCAGCAGCCCCAAGCGCGGTTCGGCTGGAAACACCATATATTTT.

The V call is TRBV7-3, the J call TRBJ1-1, with D maybe TRBD1 (5 bases). The CDR3 is 13 amino acids. CDR1 SGHTA and CDR2 FQGTGA come from the germline V gene. Trimming took off 5 bases at V and 5 bases at J, with 12 bases between the two ends. The DNA of the CDR3 is TGTGCCAGCAGCGTTGTGGAGGGGACTGAAGCTTTCTTT. The encoded protein is CASSVVEGTEAFF. Combining the CDR3 with reference TRBV7-3 and TRBJ1-1 gives the whole variable domain GAGVSQTPSNKVTEKGKYVELRCDPISGHTALYWYRQSLGQGPEFLIYFQGTGAADDSGLPNDRFFAVRPEGSVSTLKIQRTERGDSAVYLCASSVVEGTEAFFGQGTRLTVV.

This chain connects TRBV5-4 to TRBJ1-1; 8 nucleotides align to TRBD1. The germline CDR1 and CDR2 sequences are SGHNT and YYREEE (reference sequence). CDR3 length equals 16 residues. The V gene end was trimmed by 4 bases and the J gene end by 4 bases; junction bases not matched to a gene: 12. CDR3 in amino acids: CASSPDRAGEGTEAFF. Here the CDR3 DNA reads TGTGCCAGCAGCCCGGACAGGGCGGGAGAGGGCACTGAAGCTTTCTTT.

This clone is a singleton in its sample. The gene calls are TRBV7-8 and TRBJ2-5, with 9 bases aligning to TRBD2. The CDR3 loop spans 18 amino acids. Per germline, CDR1 SGHVS and CDR2 FQNEAQ. V trimming: 1 base; J trimming: 4 bases; junction bases outside the gene matches: 13. The CDR3 coding sequence is TGTGCCAGCAGCTTAGAGGGTCGGGCGGGAGGGCCGGGAGAGACCCAGTACTTC. Translation gives CASSLEGRAGGPGETQYF.

The chain combines TRBV18 with TRBJ2-7, with 7 bases identical to TRBD1. J lost 0 bases, V lost 2 bases, and 1 base had no gene match. Germline V gene sequence: CDR1 KGHSH, CDR2 LQKENI. This CDR3 is 14 amino acids long. CDR3 coding DNA: TGTGCCAGCTCACCAGGGACAGCCTCCTACGAGCAGTACTTC. It specifies CASSPGTASYEQYF.

The chain links TRBV9 to TRBJ2-3, with a possible D match to TRBD2 (5 bases). The germline V and J ends were trimmed by 0 bases and 4 bases, with 9 bases remaining between them. CDR3 length: 14 residues. CDR1 is SGDLS and CDR2 is YYNGEE in the germline V gene. The CDR3: CASSVAAGADTQYF. DNA of the CDR3: TGTGCCAGCAGCGTAGCTGCGGGCGCAGATACGCAGTATTTT. Full variable domain (outside the CDR3, taken from reference TRBV9 and TRBJ2-3): DSGVTQTPKHLITATGQRVTLRCSPRSGDLSVYWYQQSLDQGLQFLIQYYNGEERAKGNILERFSAQQFPDLHSELNLSSLELGDSALYFCASSVAAGADTQYFGPGTRLTVL.

The chain uses TRBV18 and TRBJ2-7, with D possibly being TRBD1 (5 bases). V lost 1 base, J lost 0 bases, and 13 bases lay in between. The V gene's germline CDR1 is KGHSH and CDR2 LQKENI. The CDR3 length is 16 residues. The CDR3 nucleotides read TGTGCCAGCTCACCACAAGACAGCTGGGGCTCCTACGAGCAGTACTTC. It translates to CASSPQDSWGSYEQYF. The complete variable domain, with remaining parts taken from reference TRBV18 and TRBJ2-7, reads NAGVMQNPRHLVRRRGQEARLRCSPMKGHSHVYWYRQLPEEGLKFMVYLQKENIIDESGMPKERFSAEFPKEGPSILRIQQVVRGDSAAYFCASSPQDSWGSYEQYFGPGTRLTVT.

The chain recombines TRBV7-9 with TRBJ1-1, with D uncertain. Deletions cut 1 base from V and 9 bases from J, with 9 bases between. The CDR3 loop spans 12 amino acids. From germline, CDR1 is SEHNR and CDR2 FQNEAQ (reference sequence). The CDR3 is CASSLDGAQAFF. DNA for the CDR3: TGTGCCAGCAGCTTAGATGGAGCGCAAGCTTTCTTT.

Comments on this clone: The sample contains more than one DNA sequence encoding this CDR3. V usage is TRBV28 and J usage is TRBJ1-1; D is unclear. The V end was cut by 6 bases, the J end by 5 bases, with 7 bases between. Germline V gene data show CDR1 as MDHEN and CDR2 as SYDVKM. The CDR3 extends over 11 amino acids. CDR3 coding DNA: TGTGCCAGCAGGGCAAATACTGAAGCTTTCTTT. It specifies CASRANTEAFF.

The chain employs TRBV30 and TRBJ2-5; D is undetermined. Germline V lookup: CDR1 GTSNPN, CDR2 SVGIG (reference sequence). Deletions cut 0 bases from V and 7 bases from J, with 18 bases between. The CDR3 length is 15 residues. CDR3 in DNA: TGTGCCTGGAGTGTATCCGTGGCAGGTCTGAGGACCCAGTACTTC. Protein sequence: CAWSVSVAGLRTQYF.

The sample holds one count of this clone. This chain links TRBV30 with TRBJ2-1, with D possibly being TRBD1 (5 bases). V lost 2 bases and J lost 6, with 11 bases in between. The CDR3 length is 13 residues. From germline, CDR1 is GTSNPN and CDR2 SVGIG (reference sequence). CDR3 in amino acids: CAWSPLRGNEQFF. The DNA of the CDR3 is TGTGCCTGGAGTCCCCTAAGGGGCAATGAGCAGTTCTTC.

V gene TRBV11-1 combines with J gene TRBJ2-7, with 9 bases matching TRBD2. The DNA end favors TRBJ2-1, so the J call may be wrong. The CDR3 has 17 amino acids. In germline, CDR1 is SGHAT, CDR2 FQDESV (reference sequence). For the CDR3, the DNA is TGTGCCAGCAGCTTTTGGTTGTTGGCGGGAGGGCCGGGGGAGCAGTTCTTC. Amino acids: CASSFWLLAGGPGEQFF.

This clone was counted a few times. This chain joins TRBV29-1 and TRBJ1-2, with 8 nucleotides matching TRBD1. The CDR3 has 13 amino acids. The germline V gene has CDR1 SQVTM and CDR2 ANQGSEA. Germline trimming cut 3 bases from V and 7 bases from J; bases unmatched to any gene: 7. CDR3 sequence (DNA): TGCAGCGTTGAGGGTGTGACAGGGGTTGGCTACACCTTC. This gives the protein CSVEGVTGVGYTF.